What follows are 31 T cell receptor beta chains derived from one specimen sequenced in a study of blood T cell repertoires in COVID-19. Assay: immunoSEQ multiplex PCR; the TCRdb copy retains only in-frame clones and omits some. The sample consists of 150,000 or so clones, 82% of them appearing once. The sequenced sample was peripheral blood. Receptor source: a human donor with acute or convalescent COVID-19. The donor label of this sample is uncertain.

In this sample, this clone turned up a few times. Here the CDR3 reads CASSSLGGGETQYF. The CDR3 DNA reads as TGTGCCAGCAGTTCACTCGGGGGGGGAGAGACCCAGTACTTC. The rearrangement joins TRBV6-5 to TRBJ2-5; 8 bases are a match to TRBD2. This CDR3 contains 14 residues. Germline-derived CDR1 and CDR2 are MNHEY and SVGAGI. V was clipped by 4 bases and J by 4 bases; unmatched bases: 5.

V and J are TRBV6-6 and TRBJ1-5; possible D gene TRBD1, 5 bases. Germline V gene data show CDR1 as MNHNY and CDR2 as SVGAGI (reference sequence). The V gene lost 5 bases and the J gene lost 2 bases, with 13 bases spanning the gap. The CDR3 is 15 amino acids. CDR3 coding DNA: TGTGCCAGCAGTCCCGGGGGAAATGGCAATCAGCCCCAGCATTTT. Residues: CASSPGGNGNQPQHF.

In its sample, this clone was seen once. The CDR3 bases are TGCGCCAGCAGCCCGAGGACAGGGGCAGGTGAAAAACTGTTTTTT. This gives the protein CASSPRTGAGEKLFF. This sequence joins TRBV5-1 and TRBJ1-4, with 9 bases aligning to TRBD1. The CDR3 contains 15 residues. The junction had 8 bases not matched to a gene; V was cut back by 4 bases and J by 7 bases. CDR1 and CDR2 from the germline V gene are SGHRS and YFSETQ.

The chain couples TRBV2 to TRBJ1-6, with 9 bases matching TRBD1. Germline CDR1 SNHLY, CDR2 FYNNEI. Trimming took 8 bases from V and 4 from J; bases not matched to a gene: 6. CDR3 length equals 15 residues. DNA of the CDR3: TGTGCCAGCGCGGGTGGACAGGGGTATAATTCACCCCTCCACTTT. It translates to CASAGGQGYNSPLHF. The full variable domain, rest sourced from reference TRBV2 and TRBJ1-6, is EPEVTQTPSHQVTQMGQEVILRCVPISNHLYFYWYRQILGQKVEFLVSFYNNEISEKSEIFDDQFSVERPDGSNFTLKIRSTKLEDSAMYFCASAGGQGYNSPLHFGNGTRLTVT.

This chain links TRBV18 with TRBJ1-1, with 7 bases matching TRBD1. The junction had 6 bases not matched to a gene; V was cut back by 1 base and J by 7 bases. The CDR3 covers 14 residues. Germline loops: CDR1 KGHSH, CDR2 LQKENI. In DNA form, the CDR3 reads TGTGCCAGCTCACCACGGCCCGGACAGGATGAAGCTTTCTTT. It codes for CASSPRPGQDEAFF. The whole variable domain, filled in from reference TRBV18 and TRBJ1-1, reads NAGVMQNPRHLVRRRGQEARLRCSPMKGHSHVYWYRQLPEEGLKFMVYLQKENIIDESGMPKERFSAEFPKEGPSILRIQQVVRGDSAAYFCASSPRPGQDEAFFGQGTRLTVV.

V and J are TRBV30 and TRBJ1-2; D call uncertain. The V gene lost 4 bases and the J gene lost 8 bases, with 14 bases spanning the gap. CDR1 is GTSNPN, CDR2 SVGIG, per germline (reference sequence). The CDR3 is 12 residues long. DNA for the CDR3: TGTGCCTGGACTGAGGGCCTCGAAGGCTACACCTTC. The encoded protein is CAWTEGLEGYTF.

This clone is a singleton in its sample. The rearrangement uses TRBV5-4 and TRBJ1-4, with 8 bases that match TRBD1. Unmatched junction bases numbered 4, after V lost 3 bases and J lost 0 bases. Germline CDR1 reads SGHNT; CDR2 reads YYREEE (reference sequence). The CDR3 has 16 amino acids. CDR3 in DNA: TGTGCCAGCAGCTGGGACAGGCCTGCAACTAATGAAAAACTGTTTTTT. This gives the protein CASSWDRPATNEKLFF.

This chain connects TRBV6-2 or TRBV6-3 to TRBJ2-6; D is perhaps TRBD1 (6 bases). The CDR3 has 18 residues. V was shortened by 4 bases and J by 0 bases, with 16 bases between the two germline ends. The germline gives CDR1 MNHEY, CDR2 SVGEGT. In DNA, the CDR3 is TGTGCCAGCAGTTTCACAGGGTGGATTGGCTCTGGGGCCAACGTCCTGACTTTC. Translated, it gives CASSFTGWIGSGANVLTF.

The rearrangement uses TRBV4-1 and TRBJ1-1; D unresolved. The CDR3 sequence is 16 residues long. Per the germline V gene, CDR1 is MGHRA and CDR2 is YSYEKL. Trimming took 1 base from V and 1 from J, leaving 13 bases between them. CDR3 protein: CASSQGAGRENTEAFF. Written as DNA, the CDR3 is TGCGCCAGCAGCCAAGGGGCTGGGAGGGAGAACACTGAAGCTTTCTTT.

The rearrangement uses TRBV6-5 and TRBJ1-2, with 8 positions matching TRBD1. Looked up from germline, CDR1 is MNHEY and CDR2 is SVGAGI. Germline trimming cut 7 bases from V and 5 bases from J; bases unmatched to any gene: 6. The CDR3 is 13 amino acids. Here the CDR3 DNA reads TGTGCCAGCACTCGGGACAGGAATTATGGCTACACCTTC. Translation gives CASTRDRNYGYTF.

The genes are TRBV5-6 and TRBJ1-5; the D is unclear. Trimming cost V 4 bases and J 0 bases, with 5 bases left between them. This CDR3 has 13 residues. Germline V gene data show CDR1 as SGHDT and CDR2 as YYEEEE. This CDR3 is CASSQYSNQPQHF. The CDR3 DNA reads TGTGCCAGCAGCCAGTATAGCAATCAGCCCCAGCATTTT.

This chain uses TRBV19 with TRBJ2-1, with 10 bases that match TRBD1. This CDR3 has 15 amino acids. CDR1 is LNHDA, CDR2 SQIVND, per germline (reference sequence). After removal of 7 bases from V and 6 bases from J, the junction contained 9 bases not matched to a gene. CDR3 sequence (DNA): TGTGCCAGTATCGGAAGGACAGGGGGACTCAATGAGCAGTTCTTC. It is translated as CASIGRTGGLNEQFF.

The CDR3 coding sequence is TGTGCCAGCAGCCGTAAGTCGGACAGTGGACGCACCTTC. Protein sequence: CASSRKSDSGRTF. The J gene is TRBJ1-2, the V gene TRBV2; D perhaps matches TRBD1 (6 bases). V lost 6 bases to trimming and J lost 13 bases, with 21 bases between them. The CDR3 runs 13 residues. Germline assignment: CDR1 SNHLY and CDR2 FYNNEI.

The J gene is TRBJ1-2, the V gene TRBV4-1, with TRBD1 matching 8 bases. The J segment lost 8 bases and the V segment lost 4 bases, leaving 9 bases of the junction unmatched. The CDR3 sequence is 14 residues long. Germline assignment: CDR1 MGHRA and CDR2 YSYEKL. CDR3 bases: TGCGCCAGCAGCCGGGGGACAGGTAGCGGAGGCTACACCTTC. It specifies CASSRGTGSGGYTF.

J is TRBJ2-7 and V is TRBV27; the D gene is possibly TRBD2 (6 bases). The CDR3 runs to 15 residues. V lost 5 bases, J lost 0 bases, and 14 bases lay in between. The germline CDR1 and CDR2 sequences are MNHEY and SMNVEV (reference sequence). DNA for the CDR3: TGTGCCAGCAGTCACCGGGCCGGGGGCTCCTACGAGCAGTACTTC. Protein product: CASSHRAGGSYEQYF.

The rearrangement links TRBV11-2 to TRBJ2-7; 8 bases fit TRBD2. Per germline, CDR1 SGHAT and CDR2 FQNNGV. There are 15 residues in the CDR3. V was pared by 0 bases and J by 2 bases, with 3 bases of the junction left unmatched. The CDR3 reads CASSLDAGGAYEQYF. The CDR3 DNA is TGTGCCAGCAGCTTAGATGCGGGGGGTGCCTACGAGCAGTACTTC.

The rearrangement uses TRBV21-1 and TRBJ1-1; the table's D call of TRBD1 was not tested on the DNA. TRBV21-1 counts as a pseudogene. This CDR3 has 16 amino acids. The CDR3 sequence: CASSQQVRGVGTEAFF. CDR3 nucleotides: TGTGCCAGCAGCCAACAGGTCAGGGGAGTAGGAACTGAAGCTTTCTTT.

This chain uses TRBV4-2 with TRBJ1-2; 7 bases line up with TRBD1. Germline values: CDR1 LGHNA, CDR2 YNFKEQ. Trimming cost V 1 base and J 8 bases; bases outside gene matches: 10. The CDR3 is made up of 15 amino acids. CDR3 coding DNA: TGTGCCAGCAGCCAAGTGCCCGCGGACAGGAGCGGCTACACCTTC. The encoded protein is CASSQVPADRSGYTF.

This clone has just one count. This chain links TRBV29-1 with TRBJ2-7; D may be TRBD1 (6 bases). CDR1 is SQVTM, CDR2 ANQGSEA, per germline. Trimming stripped 2 bases from V and 1 base from J, with 12 bases between. This CDR3 is 14 amino acids long. DNA of the CDR3: TGCAGCGTTGAAAAACAGGGTGGGTCCTACGAGCAGTACTTC. Encoded protein: CSVEKQGGSYEQYF.

The genes are TRBV6-4 and TRBJ1-2, with 9 bases fitting TRBD1. The V segment lost 4 bases and the J segment 8 bases; nucleotides outside the gene matches: 8. The CDR3 runs to 14 residues. Germline values: CDR1 MRHNA, CDR2 SNTAGT. The CDR3 loop reads CASSAGQGGVGYTF. The CDR3 nucleotides read TGTGCCAGCAGTGCGGGACAGGGAGGAGTGGGCTACACCTTC.

This clone has a handful of counts. The V gene is TRBV6-5, the J gene TRBJ1-6; perhaps TRBD1 as D (5 bases). Between the trimmed V and J ends, which lost 8 bases and 7 bases, there was a span of 12 bases. The CDR3 sequence is 13 residues long. Looked up from germline, CDR1 is MNHEY and CDR2 is SVGAGI. The CDR3 region is CASQDAGNSPLHF. CDR3 in DNA: TGTGCCAGCCAGGACGCAGGGAATTCACCCCTCCACTTT.

This clone was counted only a few times. The gene calls are TRBV7-9 and TRBJ2-2; 13 positions match TRBD2. With 3 bases clipped from V and 8 bases from J, the junction kept 3 bases outside the gene matches. Germline V gives CDR1 SEHNR, CDR2 FQNEAQ (reference sequence). CDR3 length: 15 amino acids. The CDR3 spells CASSFGLAGVGELFF. CDR3 coding DNA: TGTGCCAGCAGCTTCGGACTAGCGGGGGTTGGGGAGCTGTTTTTT.

The CDR3 DNA sequence: TGCGCCAGCAGCTTTAGCGGGGGGGAAGAGACCCAGTACTTC. Its protein product is CASSFSGGEETQYF. This chain uses TRBV5-1 with TRBJ2-5, with 11 bases matching TRBD2. CDR3 size: 14 residues. Germline lookup yields CDR1 SGHRS and CDR2 YFSETQ. Unmatched junction bases numbered 0, after V lost 2 bases and J lost 3 bases.

The gene calls are TRBV6-4 and TRBJ1-5; 8 bases are a match to TRBD1. Germline CDR1 and CDR2: MRHNA and SNTAGT. J gave up 6 bases and V 2 bases, and 12 bases lay outside the gene matches. This CDR3 contains 17 residues. The CDR3 bases are TGTGCCAGCAGTGACCCAGGGACGGACAGGGTGGGTCAGCCCCAGCATTTT. Residues: CASSDPGTDRVGQPQHF.

The chain employs TRBV5-1 and TRBJ1-2; perhaps TRBD1 as D (5 bases). The CDR3 spans 14 residues. V lost 0 bases, J lost 8 bases, and 14 bases lay in between. The germline V gene has CDR1 SGHRS and CDR2 YFSETQ. CDR3 amino acids: CASSLGGSPGGYTF. The CDR3 DNA sequence: TGCGCCAGCAGCTTGGGGGGCAGTCCGGGCGGCTACACCTTC.

J is TRBJ1-6 and V is TRBV9; TRBD1 matches 10 bases. The CDR3 consists of 16 residues. With V trimmed by 0 bases and J by 7 bases, 4 bases remained unmatched. The germline V gene encodes CDR1 SGDLS and CDR2 YYNGEE. For the CDR3, the DNA is TGTGCCAGCAGCGTAGGGACAGGGGGACGAAATTCACCCCTCCACTTT. It specifies CASSVGTGGRNSPLHF.

V gene TRBV30 combines with J gene TRBJ1-5; D is unresolved. This CDR3 is built from 13 residues. Deletions cut 0 bases from V and 7 bases from J, with 10 bases between. CDR1 is GTSNPN, CDR2 SVGIG, per germline (reference sequence). This CDR3 is CAWSVSPGQPQHF. The CDR3 DNA reads TGTGCCTGGAGTGTTAGCCCCGGCCAGCCCCAGCATTTT.

The chain employs TRBV4-3 and TRBJ1-2; the D gene is possibly TRBD1 (6 bases). In germline, CDR1 is LGHNA, CDR2 YSLEER. The CDR3 sequence is 15 residues long. Trimming stripped 3 bases from V and 7 bases from J, with 18 bases between. CDR3 sequence: CASSQVGALWGGYTF. CDR3 coding DNA: TGCGCCAGCAGCCAGGTGGGGGCTCTTTGGGGTGGCTACACCTTC.

This rearrangement joins TRBV6-6 to TRBJ1-6, with 8 bases aligning to TRBD1. V gave up 7 bases and J gave up 7 bases; unmatched junction bases: 9. The germline CDR1 and CDR2 sequences are MNHNY and SVGAGI (reference sequence). The CDR3 spans 15 residues. The chain's CDR3 is CASTMTGVSNSPLHF. The CDR3 DNA is TGTGCCAGCACCATGACAGGGGTAAGCAATTCACCCCTCCACTTT.

The J gene is TRBJ1-6, the V gene TRBV6-5; D gene uncertain. Germline V gives CDR1 MNHEY, CDR2 SVGAGI. V was pared by 4 bases and J by 2 bases, with 9 bases between. This CDR3 region has 15 residues. CDR3 coding DNA: TGTGCCAGCAGTTGGACTGAACCCTATAATTCACCCCTCCACTTT. Translation gives CASSWTEPYNSPLHF.

The chain links TRBV19 to TRBJ1-6; D is undetermined. Trimming took off 7 bases at V and 0 bases at J, with 7 bases between the two ends. The germline V gene has CDR1 LNHDA and CDR2 SQIVND (reference sequence). The CDR3 runs 14 residues. CDR3 amino acids: CASKEGSYNSPLHF. The CDR3, as DNA: TGTGCCAGTAAGGAGGGCTCCTATAATTCACCCCTCCACTTT.